These T cell receptor beta chains were read from a single sample in a study of response to subunit inactivated influenza vaccine. TCRdb analysed the RT-PCR reads with MiXCR anew, one entry per CDR3 protein. This sample has around 520,000 distinct CDR3 sequences, with 12% found just once. Sequencing used PBMCs from blood, obtained on the day of vaccination. Source of these receptors: a man aged 45-65 years who received an inactivated influenza vaccine. CDR3s include the opening cysteine and the closing phenylalanine or tryptophan. A D gene is named only where the DNA matches it firmly.

j_call | v_call | cdr3_length | d_call | cdr3_aa
TRBJ2-7 | TRBV12-3/TRBV12-4 | 15 | TRBD1 | CASSPRGGDFYEQYF
TRBJ2-3 | TRBV5-5 | 16 | TRBD2 | CASIFLAGGPADTQYF
TRBJ1-2 | TRBV4-3 | 13 | . | CASSQDPVYGYTF
TRBJ1-1 | TRBV6-2/TRBV6-3 | 17 | TRBD1 | CASSYSGDRVSDTEAFF
TRBJ1-1 | TRBV12-3/TRBV12-4 | 14 | . | CASSPQRVNTEAFF
TRBJ1-3 | TRBV7-9 | 15 | . | CASSQYRASGNTIYF
TRBJ2-1 | TRBV27 | 17 | . | CASSFGGLTQGPNEQFF
TRBJ2-6 | TRBV3-1 | 15 | . | CASSHSQEGRVVLTF
TRBJ2-7 | TRBV7-2 | 16 | TRBD1 | CASSFDAGTASYEQYF
TRBJ2-1 | TRBV27 | 18 | TRBD2 | CASTTSGGFPRSYNEQFF
TRBJ2-5 | TRBV4-2 | 15 | TRBD1 | CASSPRPGGEETQYF
TRBJ1-2 | TRBV29-1 | 11 | . | CSVEGNYGYTF
TRBJ1-3 | TRBV12-3/TRBV12-4 | 16 | . | CASSWPGHRLGNTIYF
TRBJ2-1 | TRBV29-1 | 15 | TRBD2 | CSVSPGAGENNEQFF
TRBJ2-7 | TRBV6-5 | 14 | . | CASSYYPGNDEQYF
TRBJ1-1 | TRBV12-3/TRBV12-4 | 11 | . | CASRSGTEAFF
TRBJ2-7 | TRBV4-2 | 18 | . | CASSQGLGRHRTTYEQYF
TRBJ2-3 | TRBV27 | 15 | . | CASREGGAGTDTQYF
TRBJ2-2 | TRBV7-2 | 15 | TRBD2 | CASSFTTSGAGELFF
TRBJ2-1 | TRBV7-9 | 15 | . | CASSTGRRSYNEQFF
TRBJ1-2 | TRBV2 | 14 | . | CASSERQVNYGYTF
TRBJ1-1 | TRBV12-3/TRBV12-4 | 14 | . | CATGARGLNTEAFF
TRBJ2-5 | TRBV6-5 | 16 | . | CASSYSGGNPQRPQYF
TRBJ2-7 | TRBV7-9 | 15 | . | CASSLEGIRSYEQYF
TRBJ2-7 | TRBV5-1 | 14 | TRBD1 | CASSHGTANYEQYF
TRBJ2-1 | TRBV2 | 14 | . | CASSEALGGHEQFF
TRBJ2-1 | TRBV20-1 | 19 | TRBD2 | CSARGETSGSASSYNEQFF
TRBJ2-7 | TRBV20-1 | 15 | . | CSARGAGQSLYEQYF
TRBJ2-3 | TRBV9 | 17 | . | CASSGLAASLGTDTQYF
TRBJ2-7 | TRBV7-2 | 14 | . | CASSLTLAAVEQYF
TRBJ2-1 | TRBV27 | 21 | . | CASSRIPGRGVRGGSYNEQFF
TRBJ2-3 | TRBV14 | 16 | . | CASSQLGPAGTDTQYF
TRBJ2-7 | TRBV7-3 | 14 | . | CASSPAGAGYEQYF
TRBJ1-6 | TRBV20-1 | 15 | TRBD1 | CSARWDRGYNSPLHF
TRBJ2-1 | TRBV7-9 | 15 | . | CASSLAVRVYNEQFF
TRBJ2-3 | TRBV10-3 | 18 | TRBD2 | CAISQGLAGSTSTDTQYF
TRBJ2-6 | TRBV5-1 | 14 | . | CASCAGTGANVLTF
TRBJ2-7 | TRBV5-1 | 16 | . | CASSSGRTPISYEQYF
TRBJ2-6 | TRBV12-3/TRBV12-4 | 14 | . | CATQRSSGANVLTF
TRBJ2-1 | TRBV5-6 | 13 | TRBD2 | CASSFSGRNEQFF
TRBJ2-5 | TRBV5-8 | 16 | TRBD1 | CASSPGQGWLGETQYF
TRBJ2-6 | TRBV28 | 15 | . | CASSLDLSGANVLTF
TRBJ2-7 | TRBV6-2/TRBV6-3 | 13 | TRBD2 | CATGWGGVYEQYF
TRBJ2-7 | TRBV4-3 | 13 | . | CASSPDAGREQYF
TRBJ2-1 | TRBV6-2/TRBV6-3 | 14 | . | CASSVLSPPNEQFF
TRBJ2-7 | TRBV5-4 | 13 | TRBD2 | CASSGAGNYEQYF
TRBJ1-5 | TRBV7-2 | 16 | . | CASSLVGGRNSQPQHF
TRBJ2-7 | TRBV6-5 | 15 | TRBD1 | CASSYSDGTDYEQYF
TRBJ2-7 | TRBV9 | 16 | . | CASSVGGVAGTYEQYF
TRBJ2-1 | TRBV5-1 | 16 | . | CASSLTGHISYNEQFF
TRBJ2-5 | TRBV7-9 | 16 | TRBD2 | CASSLGLAGVWETQYF
TRBJ2-1 | TRBV4-2 | 16 | TRBD1 | CASSQVGGRGSNEQFF
TRBJ2-3 | TRBV5-1 | 15 | TRBD2 | CASSLLGGSTDTQYF
TRBJ1-1 | TRBV4-1 | 16 | . | CASSPGGTSLNTEAFF
TRBJ2-1 | TRBV5-1 | 14 | . | CASSLDVGPNEQFF